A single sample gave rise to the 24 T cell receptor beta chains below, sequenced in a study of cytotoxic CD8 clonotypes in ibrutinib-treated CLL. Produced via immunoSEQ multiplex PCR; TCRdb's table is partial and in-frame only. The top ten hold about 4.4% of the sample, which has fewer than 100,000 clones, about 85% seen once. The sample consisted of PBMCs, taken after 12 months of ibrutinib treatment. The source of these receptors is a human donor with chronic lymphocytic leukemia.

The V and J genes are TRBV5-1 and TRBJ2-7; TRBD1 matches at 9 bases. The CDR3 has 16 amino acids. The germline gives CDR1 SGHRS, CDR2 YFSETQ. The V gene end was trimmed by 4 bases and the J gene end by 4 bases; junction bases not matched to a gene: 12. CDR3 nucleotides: TGCGCCAGCAGCCCTACCCGGGACAGGGTGGCGTACGAGCAGTACTTC. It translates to CASSPTRDRVAYEQYF.

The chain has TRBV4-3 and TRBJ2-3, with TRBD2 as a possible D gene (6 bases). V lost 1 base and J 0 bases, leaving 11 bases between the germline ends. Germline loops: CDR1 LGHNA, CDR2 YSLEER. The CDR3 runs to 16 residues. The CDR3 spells CASSQVSGRSTDTQYF. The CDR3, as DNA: TGCGCCAGCAGCCAAGTCTCCGGGAGAAGCACAGATACGCAGTATTTT.

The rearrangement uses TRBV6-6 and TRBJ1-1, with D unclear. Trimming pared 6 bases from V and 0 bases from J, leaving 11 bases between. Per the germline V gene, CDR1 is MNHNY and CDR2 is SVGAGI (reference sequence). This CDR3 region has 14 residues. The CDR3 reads CASSPTRVNTEAFF. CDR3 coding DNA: TGTGCCAGCAGCCCGACCCGGGTGAACACTGAAGCTTTCTTT.

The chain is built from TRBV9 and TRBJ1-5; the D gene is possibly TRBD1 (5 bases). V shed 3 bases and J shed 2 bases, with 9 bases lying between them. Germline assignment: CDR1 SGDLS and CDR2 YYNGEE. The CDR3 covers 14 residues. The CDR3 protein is CASSAQGRNQPQHF. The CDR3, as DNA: TGTGCCAGCAGCGCTCAGGGACGCAATCAGCCCCAGCATTTT.

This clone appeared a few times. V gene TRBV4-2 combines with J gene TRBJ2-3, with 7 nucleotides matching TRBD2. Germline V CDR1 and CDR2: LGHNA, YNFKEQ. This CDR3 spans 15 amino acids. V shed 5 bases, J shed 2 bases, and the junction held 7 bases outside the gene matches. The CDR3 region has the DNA TGTGCCAGCAGCTCCCCTAGCGGCTACACAGATACGCAGTATTTT. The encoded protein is CASSSPSGYTDTQYF.

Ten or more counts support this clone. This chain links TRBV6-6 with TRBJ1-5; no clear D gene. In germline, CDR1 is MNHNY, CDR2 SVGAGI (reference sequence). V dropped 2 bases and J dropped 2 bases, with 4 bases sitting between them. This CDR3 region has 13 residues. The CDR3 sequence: CASSYRGNQPQHF. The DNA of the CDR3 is TGTGCCAGCAGTTACAGGGGCAATCAGCCCCAGCATTTT.

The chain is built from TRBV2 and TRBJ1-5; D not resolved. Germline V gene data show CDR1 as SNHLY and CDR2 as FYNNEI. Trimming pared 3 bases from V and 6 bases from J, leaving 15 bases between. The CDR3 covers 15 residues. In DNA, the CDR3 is TGTGCCAGCAGTGAGCGAGAAGGTGGCAGTCAGCCCCAGCATTTT. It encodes CASSEREGGSQPQHF.

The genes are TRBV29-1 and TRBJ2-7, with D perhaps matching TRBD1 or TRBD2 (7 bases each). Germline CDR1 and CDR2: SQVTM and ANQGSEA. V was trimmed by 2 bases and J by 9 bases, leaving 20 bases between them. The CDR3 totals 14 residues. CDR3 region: CSVEHPGGRGAQYF. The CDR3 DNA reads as TGCAGCGTTGAACACCCAGGGGGGAGGGGAGCGCAGTACTTC.

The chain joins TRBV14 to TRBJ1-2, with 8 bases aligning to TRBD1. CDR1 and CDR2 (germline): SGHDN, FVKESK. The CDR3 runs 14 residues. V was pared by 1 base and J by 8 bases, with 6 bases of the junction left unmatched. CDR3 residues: CASSQVQGAWGYTF. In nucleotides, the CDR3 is TGTGCCAGCAGCCAAGTCCAGGGGGCGTGGGGCTACACCTTC.

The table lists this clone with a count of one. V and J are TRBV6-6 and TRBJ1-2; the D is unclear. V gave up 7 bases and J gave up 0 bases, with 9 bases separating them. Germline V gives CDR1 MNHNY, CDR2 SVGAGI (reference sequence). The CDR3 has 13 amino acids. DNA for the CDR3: TGTGCCAGCACCCCCCGGGCTAACTATGGCTACACCTTC. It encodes CASTPRANYGYTF.

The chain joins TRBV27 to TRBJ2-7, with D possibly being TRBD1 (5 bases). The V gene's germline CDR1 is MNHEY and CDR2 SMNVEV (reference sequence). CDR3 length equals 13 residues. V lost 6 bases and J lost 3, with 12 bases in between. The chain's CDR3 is CASRDGHLYEQYF. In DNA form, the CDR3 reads TGTGCCAGCAGGGACGGACATCTCTACGAGCAGTACTTC.

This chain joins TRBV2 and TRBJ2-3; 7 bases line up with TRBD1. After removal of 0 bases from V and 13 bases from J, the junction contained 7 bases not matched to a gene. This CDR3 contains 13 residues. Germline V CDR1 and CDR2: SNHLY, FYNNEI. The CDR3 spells CASSEARDRKEYF. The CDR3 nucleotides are TGTGCCAGCAGTGAAGCCCGGGACAGAAAGGAGTATTTT.

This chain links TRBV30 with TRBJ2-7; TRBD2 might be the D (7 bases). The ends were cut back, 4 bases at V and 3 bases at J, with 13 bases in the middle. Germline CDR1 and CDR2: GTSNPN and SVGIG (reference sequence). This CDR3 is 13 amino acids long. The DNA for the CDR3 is TGTGCCTGGATTGGGGGGGGCCACTACGAGCAGTACTTC. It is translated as CAWIGGGHYEQYF.

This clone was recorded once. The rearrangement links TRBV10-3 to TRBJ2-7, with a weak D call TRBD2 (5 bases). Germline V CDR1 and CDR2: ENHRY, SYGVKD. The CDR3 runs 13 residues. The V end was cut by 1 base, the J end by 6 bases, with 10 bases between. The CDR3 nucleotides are TGTGCCATCAGTGAGTTCGGGGAAGGCGAGCAGTACTTC. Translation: CAISEFGEGEQYF.

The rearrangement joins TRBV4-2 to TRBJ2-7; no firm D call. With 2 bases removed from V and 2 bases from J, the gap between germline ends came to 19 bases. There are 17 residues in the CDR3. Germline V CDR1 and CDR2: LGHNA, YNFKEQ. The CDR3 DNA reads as TGTGCCAGCAGCCAATCTGTTTTCCGAGGAACAACCTACGAGCAGTACTTC. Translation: CASSQSVFRGTTYEQYF.

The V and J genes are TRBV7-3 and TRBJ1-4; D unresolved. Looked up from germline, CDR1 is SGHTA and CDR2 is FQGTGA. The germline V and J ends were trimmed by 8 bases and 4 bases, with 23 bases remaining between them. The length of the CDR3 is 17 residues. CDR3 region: CASHRTPLGSVNEKLFF. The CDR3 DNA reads TGTGCCAGCCATCGGACGCCCTTGGGTAGTGTTAATGAAAAACTGTTTTTT.

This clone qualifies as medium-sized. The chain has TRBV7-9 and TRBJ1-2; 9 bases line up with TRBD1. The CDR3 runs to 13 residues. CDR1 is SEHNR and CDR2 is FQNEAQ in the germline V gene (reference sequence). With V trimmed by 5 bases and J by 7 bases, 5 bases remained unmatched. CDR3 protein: CASSQQGARGYTF. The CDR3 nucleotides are TGTGCCAGCAGCCAACAGGGGGCGCGTGGCTACACCTTC.

CDR3 sequence (DNA): TGTGCCACCTCCGGACAGGGCGGCAATCAGCCCCAGCATTTT. It specifies CATSGQGGNQPQHF. The V call is TRBV27, the J call TRBJ1-5, with 8 bases identical to TRBD1. This CDR3 is built from 14 residues. Losses at the gene ends were 10 bases for V and 2 bases for J; bases not matched to a gene: 7. CDR1 MNHEY and CDR2 SMNVEV come from the germline V gene (reference sequence).

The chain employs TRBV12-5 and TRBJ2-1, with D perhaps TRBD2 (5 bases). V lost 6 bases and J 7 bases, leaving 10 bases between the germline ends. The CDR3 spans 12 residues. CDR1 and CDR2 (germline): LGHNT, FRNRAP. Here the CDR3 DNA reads TGTGCTAGTGGGAGGGATCGGAATGAGCAGTTCTTC. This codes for CASGRDRNEQFF.

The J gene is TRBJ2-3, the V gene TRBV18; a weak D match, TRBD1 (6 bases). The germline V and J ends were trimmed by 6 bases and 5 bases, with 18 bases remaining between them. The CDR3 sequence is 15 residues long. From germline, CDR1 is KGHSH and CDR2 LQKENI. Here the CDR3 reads CASSPFRDTGDTQYF. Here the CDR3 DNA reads TGTGCCAGCTCCCCCTTCCGGGACACTGGAGATACGCAGTATTTT.

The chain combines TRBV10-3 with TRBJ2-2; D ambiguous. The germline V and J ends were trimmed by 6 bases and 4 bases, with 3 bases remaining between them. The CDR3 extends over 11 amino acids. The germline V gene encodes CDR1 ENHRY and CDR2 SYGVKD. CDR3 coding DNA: TGTGCCATCAGGGCCACCGGGGAGCTGTTTTTT. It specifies CAIRATGELFF.

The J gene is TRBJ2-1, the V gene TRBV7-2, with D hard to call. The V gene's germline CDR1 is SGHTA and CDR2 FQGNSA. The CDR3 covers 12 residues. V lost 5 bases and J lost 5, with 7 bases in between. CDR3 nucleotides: TGTGCCAGCAGCCCCCGGCACAATGAGCAGTTCTTC. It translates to CASSPRHNEQFF.

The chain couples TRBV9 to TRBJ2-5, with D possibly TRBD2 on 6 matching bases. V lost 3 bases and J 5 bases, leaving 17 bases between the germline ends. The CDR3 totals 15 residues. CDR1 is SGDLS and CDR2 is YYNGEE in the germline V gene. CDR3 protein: CASSGSGLEGETQYF. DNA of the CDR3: TGTGCCAGCAGCGGCTCGGGCCTGGAGGGCGAGACCCAGTACTTC.

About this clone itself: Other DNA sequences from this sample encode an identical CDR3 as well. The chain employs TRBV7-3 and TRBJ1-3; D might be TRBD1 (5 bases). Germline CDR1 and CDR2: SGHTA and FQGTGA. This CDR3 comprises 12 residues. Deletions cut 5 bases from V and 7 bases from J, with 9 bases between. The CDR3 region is CASSPGGNTIYF. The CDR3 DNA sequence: TGTGCCAGCAGCCCCGGGGGGAACACCATATATTTT.